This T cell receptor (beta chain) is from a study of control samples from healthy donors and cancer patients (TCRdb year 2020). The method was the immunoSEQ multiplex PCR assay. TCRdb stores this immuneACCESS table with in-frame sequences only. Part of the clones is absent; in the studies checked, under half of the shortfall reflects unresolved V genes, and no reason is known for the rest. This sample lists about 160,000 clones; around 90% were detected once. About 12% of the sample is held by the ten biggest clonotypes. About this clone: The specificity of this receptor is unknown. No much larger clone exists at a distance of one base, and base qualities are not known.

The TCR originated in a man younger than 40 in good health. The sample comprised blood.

The DNA sequence is as follows: TGTGCCAGCAGCCAAGTGATAGGTGGGAGTGGGTCCTACAATGAGCAGTTCTTC. This encodes CASSQVIGGSGSYNEQFF. In this chain, TRBV4-2 is recombined with TRBJ2-1, with a tentative D gene TRBD2 over 5 matching bases. Trimming takes 1 base from V and 1 base from J, and the germline ends sit 17 bases apart. CDR1 and CDR2, looked up from the germline V gene, are LGHNA and YNFKEQ. The CDR3 has 18 amino acids, counting the end cysteine and phenylalanine. Only the CDR3 DNA is retained, 54 bases long and in frame from the first base.